Described below is a single TCR beta chain sequence and its context. Its antigen is undetermined. Using immunoSEQ multiplex PCR, the repertoire was profiled, and TCRdb retains in-frame clones only, with some absent. Of about 62,000 clones in the sample, around 90% were seen once. This entry belongs to a study of lymphopenia after photon versus proton radiotherapy. Findings and limits, study-wide: In patients who died, overall survival fell as post-nadir TCR diversity dropped more.

The source is an elderly man with esophageal cancer. Sequenced material: peripheral blood, taken from a patient treated with proton-based radiotherapy.

The CDR3 is CASSWTGRDSPLHF. The CDR3 DNA is TGTGCCAGCAGTTGGACAGGGCGGGATTCACCCCTCCACTTT. This chain links TRBV6-5 with TRBJ1-6, with 8 nucleotides matching TRBD1. Unmatched junction bases numbered 4, after V lost 4 bases and J lost 8 bases. The germline V gene has CDR1 MNHEY and CDR2 SVGAGI. CDR3 length: 14 amino acids.